Listed below are T cell receptor beta chains from one sample, sequenced in a study of shared clonotypes between healthy human individuals. Assay used: immunoSEQ multiplex PCR; TCRdb lists only in-frame clones, some missing. The sample consists of under 1,100,000 clones, 75% to 80% of them appearing once. Specimen: memory CD4+ T cells from PBMCs. These receptors were taken from a man aged 18 to 29 in good health. Some clones in this sample may be carry-over from other donors' samples. Both conserved end residues are part of each CDR3. The D gene is left open where the match is weak. Clone size is stated in some rows and not others, as once, few, many or a class when expanded.

clone_size j_call v_call d_call cdr3_nt cdr3_aa
NA TRBJ2-1 TRBV13 TRBD2 TGTGCCAGCAGCTTCCTCGGACTAGCGGGAAAAACCTACAATGAGCAGTTCTTC CASSFLGLAGKTYNEQFF
many TRBJ2-3 TRBV5-4 TRBD1 TGTGCCAGCAGCGTGGACAGGGCCAGGGCAGATACGCAGTATTTT CASSVDRARADTQYF
NA TRBJ1-4 TRBV30 NA TGTGCCTGGAGTAGAGGTCCGGGACGGTATGAAAAACTGTTTTTT CAWSRGPGRYEKLFF
NA TRBJ2-7 TRBV7-3 NA TGTGCCAGCAGCTTAAATCCGGGTAAATCCTACGAGCAGTACTTC CASSLNPGKSYEQYF
few TRBJ1-2 TRBV5-1 NA TGCGCCAGCAAATTCAGACAGCCGGATGGCTACACCTTC CASKFRQPDGYTF
NA TRBJ2-7 TRBV7-2 TRBD1 TGTGCCAGCAGCTTATACTGGGACAGCGGCGAGCAGTACTTC CASSLYWDSGEQYF
NA TRBJ2-7 TRBV6-1 NA TGTGCCACCAGCCCTTACTACGAGCAGTACTTC CATSPYYEQYF
NA TRBJ2-5 TRBV4-1 TRBD2 TGCGCCAGCAGCCAAGCGGGACTAGCGGGTTTCCAAGAGACCCAGTACTTC CASSQAGLAGFQETQYF
NA TRBJ1-2 TRBV27 NA TGTGCCAGCAGCCAAATACTGGACAGTTCTAACTATGGCTACACCTTC CASSQILDSSNYGYTF
once TRBJ1-5 TRBV28 TRBD1 TGTGCCAGCAGTTCAGGGGGCGGGGGCAATCAGCCCCAGCATTTT CASSSGGGGNQPQHF
once TRBJ2-1 TRBV18 TRBD1 TGTGCCAGCTCACCAATGGGGGACAGGGCTGATGAGCAGTTCTTC CASSPMGDRADEQFF
NA TRBJ1-2 TRBV15 NA TGTGCCACCAGCAGAGGGGCCTCGGGGGAGAATGGCTACACCTTC CATSRGASGENGYTF
NA TRBJ1-4 TRBV7-2 NA TGTGCCAGCAGCAACCCAACTAATGAAAAACTGTTTTTT CASSNPTNEKLFF
NA TRBJ1-5 TRBV6-5 NA TGTGCCAGCAGTAGGGGCTATGGAGGCAATCAGCCCCAGCATTTT CASSRGYGGNQPQHF
few TRBJ2-5 TRBV7-2 NA TGTGCCAGCAGCCAGACGTCACAAGAGACCCAGTACTTC CASSQTSQETQYF
NA TRBJ1-5 TRBV9 NA TGTGCCAGCAGCGTGGGAGGTAATCAGCCCCAGCGTTTT CASSVGGNQPQRF
NA TRBJ1-2 TRBV7-2 NA TGTGCCAGCAGCTTCGGGACGGCCTTAACTAACTATGGCTACACCTTC CASSFGTALTNYGYTF
NA TRBJ1-4 TRBV28 NA TGTGCCAGCAGTATAACAGGGTATGAAAAACTGTTTTTT CASSITGYEKLFF
few TRBJ1-1 TRBV5-1 TRBD1 TGCGCCAGCAGCTTCGATACAGGGGGCTGGGCCACTGAAGCTTTCTTT CASSFDTGGWATEAFF
NA TRBJ1-1 TRBV7-9 NA TGTGCCAGCACCCCCGAACTCTTGAACACTGAAGCTTTCTTT CASTPELLNTEAFF
once TRBJ2-1 TRBV2 NA TGTGCCAGCAGTGCCAACATATACAATGAGCAGTTCTTC CASSANIYNEQFF
NA TRBJ2-1 TRBV28 TRBD2 TGTGCCAGCAGACTAGCGGGCAAATCCTACAATGAGCAGTTCTTC CASRLAGKSYNEQFF
NA TRBJ2-7 TRBV5-6 TRBD2 TGTGCCAGCAAAGCGGGAGGGACTTACGAGCAGTACTTC CASKAGGTYEQYF
NA TRBJ2-1 TRBV9 TRBD1 TGTGCCAGCAGCGTAGTGACAGGGAGATCCTCCTACAATGAGCAGTTCTTC CASSVVTGRSSYNEQFF
NA TRBJ2-3 TRBV20-1 NA TGCAGTGCTAGGGCGACAGATACGCAGTATTTT CSARATDTQYF
NA TRBJ2-2 TRBV11-3 TRBD1 TGTGCCAGCAGCGTAGACAGGGGTAACACCGGGGAGCTGTTTTTT CASSVDRGNTGELFF
NA TRBJ2-5 TRBV7-5 NA TGTGCCAGCAGCATGCGGAGATCAAGCGGGAGGGAAGAGACCCAGTACTTC CASSMRRSSGREETQYF
NA TRBJ2-7 TRBV5-8 TRBD1 TGTGCCAGCAGCTTGGGAGGGCAGGGGGCCTACGAGCAGTACTTC CASSLGGQGAYEQYF
NA TRBJ1-2 TRBV6-5 NA TGTGCCAGCAGTTATTCCGGGGGAAGGTGGACCTCTGGCTACACCTTC CASSYSGGRWTSGYTF
once TRBJ2-7 TRBV10-3 NA TGTGCCATCAGTGAACGGTACGAGCAGTACTTC CAISERYEQYF
NA TRBJ2-7 TRBV30 NA TGTGCCTGGAGTACGCACGAACTCTACGAGCAGTACTTC CAWSTHELYEQYF
NA TRBJ1-3 TRBV5-1 NA TGCGCCAGCAGCTCGGGACTCTCTGGAAACACCATATATTTT CASSSGLSGNTIYF
NA TRBJ1-4 TRBV5-1 NA TGCGCCAGCAGCCTGATTGGGCAGGCAGGGGAAAAACTGTTTTTT CASSLIGQAGEKLFF
NA TRBJ1-3 TRBV27 NA TGTGCCAGCAGGAACTACAGGGAAAACACCATATATTTT CASRNYRENTIYF
NA TRBJ2-1 TRBV19 NA TGTGCCAGTAGTATAGCGTGGGGTTCGGTAAGCAACAATGAGCAGTTCTTC CASSIAWGSVSNNEQFF
few TRBJ2-1 TRBV5-4 NA TGTGCCAGCAGCTTGGCCGACTCTCTATACAATGAGCAGTTCTTC CASSLADSLYNEQFF
NA TRBJ2-5 TRBV5-4 NA TGTGCCAGCAGCCCTACGTCCGGACGCCGACAGGAGACCCAGTACTTC CASSPTSGRRQETQYF
few TRBJ2-1 TRBV15 NA TGTGCCACCAGCAGAGATCGGGGTCCCTACAATGAGCAGTTCTTC CATSRDRGPYNEQFF
once TRBJ2-7 TRBV6-5 NA TGTGCCAGCAGTCCGGCCACAGGGTTCGCCGAGCAGTACTTC CASSPATGFAEQYF
once TRBJ2-5 TRBV28 NA TGTGCCAGCAGTTTATTCGCCCCGGGGACCCAGTACTTC CASSLFAPGTQYF
once TRBJ2-1 TRBV5-1 NA TGCGCCAGCAGCTTGACAGGTTTCGTCAATGAGCAGTTCTTC CASSLTGFVNEQFF
NA TRBJ1-1 TRBV2 NA TGTGCCAGCAGGGGCGCAGGCACTGAAGCTTTCTTT CASRGAGTEAFF
few TRBJ1-3 TRBV10-3 NA TGTGCCATCAGTGAGTCTCTTGCCGGAAACACCATATATTTT CAISESLAGNTIYF
NA TRBJ2-5 TRBV7-2 NA TGTGCCAGCAGCCATCCCGGACAGACGTTGTACTTC CASSHPGQTLYF
NA TRBJ2-7 TRBV6-5 TRBD1 TGTGCCAGCAGTTACAGACAGGGGTACGAGCAGTACTTC CASSYRQGYEQYF
once TRBJ2-3 TRBV5-4 NA TGTGCCAGCAGCCTCAGCACAGATACGCGGTATTTT CASSLSTDTRYF
NA TRBJ1-2 TRBV28 NA TGTGCCAGCAGTTTAGGCAGCGTTTCGGAATATGGCTACACCTTC CASSLGSVSEYGYTF
NA TRBJ1-2 TRBV12-5 NA TGTGCTAGTGGTTTGGTACCAGGGGCAGGCGGCTACACCTTC CASGLVPGAGGYTF
NA TRBJ1-2 TRBV19 TRBD1 TGTGCCAGTAGTCTGGGACAGCCTAACTACACCTTC CASSLGQPNYTF
NA TRBJ2-7 TRBV7-9 TRBD2 TGTGCCAGCAGCTCCAACCTCGCGGGAGGGTATCTCGAGCAGTACTTC CASSSNLAGGYLEQYF
NA TRBJ2-7 TRBV28 NA TGTGCCAGCAGTCCCCAATCCGCGGATTTACGAGGGCAGTACTTC CASSPQSADLRGQYF
NA TRBJ2-3 TRBV10-3 NA TGTGCCATCAGTGAGCCCCAACCTAGCACAGATACGCAGTATTTT CAISEPQPSTDTQYF
once TRBJ2-7 TRBV28 NA TGTGCCAGCACCGCTCTGGAAGGGTCCGAGCAGTACTTC CASTALEGSEQYF
NA TRBJ2-3 TRBV2 NA TGTGCCAGCAGCCCGCGGGGGCGCGGCACAGATACGCAGTATTTT CASSPRGRGTDTQYF